This T cell receptor beta chain was recorded in a study of Tregs in tolerant kidney transplant recipients. Study outcomes and limitations: The most relevant donor-specific Treg TCRbeta repertoire apparently came from expansion with activated donor B cells. Biological reproducibility was not directly addressed, but technical replication error appeared minimal. Validation in larger populations is needed because few patients were studied. Changing PCR primers prevented nucleotide comparison between some patients' samples.

Comments on this clone: Its antigen remains unidentified.

Sequenced by immunoSEQ multiplex PCR; TCRdb stores in-frame clones only, minus some. The profile shows tens of thousands of clones, more than 85% of them singletons. Germline V CDR1 and CDR2: SEHNR, FQNEAQ (reference sequence). With 5 bases removed from V and 2 bases from J, the gap between germline ends came to 9 bases. CDR3 length equals 13 residues. Related graft donors supplied nonmyeloablative bone marrow transplants, and mixed chimerism was transient. The sample was CD4+ T cells from blood (PBMCs), taken 12 months after the transplant. The chain employs TRBV7-9 and TRBJ1-1; D unresolved. The source is a human patient who received a combined kidney and bone marrow transplant. Some T cells may trace back to the graft donor. The CDR3 protein is CASSPRSNTEAFF. CDR3 in DNA: TGTGCCAGCAGCCCCCGAAGCAACACTGAAGCTTTCTTT.